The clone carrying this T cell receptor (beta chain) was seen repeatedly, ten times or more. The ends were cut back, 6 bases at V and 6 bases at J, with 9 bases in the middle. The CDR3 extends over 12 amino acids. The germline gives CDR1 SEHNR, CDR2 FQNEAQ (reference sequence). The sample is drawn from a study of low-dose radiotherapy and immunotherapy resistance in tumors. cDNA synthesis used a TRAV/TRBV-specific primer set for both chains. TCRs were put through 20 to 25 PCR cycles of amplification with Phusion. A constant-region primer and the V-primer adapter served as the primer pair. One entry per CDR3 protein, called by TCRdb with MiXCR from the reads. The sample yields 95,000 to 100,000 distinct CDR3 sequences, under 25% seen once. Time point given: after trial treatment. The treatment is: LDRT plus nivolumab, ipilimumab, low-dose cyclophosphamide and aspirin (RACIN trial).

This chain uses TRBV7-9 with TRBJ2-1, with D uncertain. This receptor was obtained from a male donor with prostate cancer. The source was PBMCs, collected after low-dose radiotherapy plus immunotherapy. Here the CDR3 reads CASSPPPNEQFF. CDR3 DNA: TGTGCCAGCAGTCCCCCTCCCAATGAGCAGTTCTTC.